These T cell receptor beta chains were read from a single sample in a study of blood T cell repertoires in COVID-19. Assay: immunoSEQ multiplex PCR; the TCRdb copy retains only in-frame clones and omits some. The sample records 45,000 to 60,000 clones, 90% to 95% being singletons. The sequencing input was peripheral blood. Receptors originate from a man aged 45 to 65 with acute or convalescent COVID-19. Both conserved end residues are part of each CDR3. Clone size is stated in some rows and not others, as once, few, many or a class when expanded.

CDR3aa: CASSLSQRGDTQYF
abundance: once
v_gene: TRBV27

CDR3aa: CASSFGQGANQPQHF
abundance: -
v_gene: TRBV9

CDR3aa: CASTLRGQGDSPLHF
abundance: -
v_gene: TRBV5-4

CDR3aa: CASSSGSLYEQYF
abundance: medium-sized
v_gene: TRBV10-2

CDR3aa: CAIRSGGAGTEAFF
abundance: once
v_gene: TRBV10-3

CDR3aa: CASSSPGGRTAGELFF
abundance: -
v_gene: TRBV5-1

CDR3aa: CAWRGTGRGDSPLHF
abundance: -
v_gene: TRBV30

CDR3aa: CASSLGQGVPEAFF
abundance: -
v_gene: TRBV7-2

CDR3aa: CASSFTGGRNGELFF
abundance: -
v_gene: TRBV5-5

CDR3aa: CASSYRGGDYGYTF
abundance: once
v_gene: TRBV6-5

CDR3aa: CASSPLQAGGYTF
abundance: -
v_gene: TRBV18

CDR3aa: CASSFNLPGQQYYGYTF
abundance: few
v_gene: TRBV12-1

CDR3aa: CSVEDSPGFETQYF
abundance: -
v_gene: TRBV29-1

CDR3aa: CASSYRRGSNTGELFF
abundance: -
v_gene: TRBV6-5

CDR3aa: CATHLGAGSTDTQYF
abundance: -
v_gene: TRBV19

CDR3aa: CASRKTSGTANTGELFF
abundance: -
v_gene: TRBV10-1

CDR3aa: CASSLSSGAGYEETQYF
abundance: -
v_gene: TRBV27

CDR3aa: CASSQEGASFDNEQFF
abundance: -
v_gene: TRBV4-2

CDR3aa: CASSQDSSGRSSYEQYF
abundance: once
v_gene: TRBV4-1

CDR3aa: CASRVRGLETQYF
abundance: -
v_gene: TRBV5-8

CDR3aa: CASSYQGIGYGYTF
abundance: -
v_gene: TRBV27

CDR3aa: CASSLQGSNTEAFF
abundance: -
v_gene: TRBV19

CDR3aa: CASSGEGRTGIGDTQYF
abundance: once
v_gene: TRBV6-1

CDR3aa: CASSQIGSTVGEQFF
abundance: -
v_gene: TRBV4-1

CDR3aa: CATSTWGGAYNEQFF
abundance: -
v_gene: TRBV15

CDR3aa: CASSYRDRAYNEQFF
abundance: -
v_gene: TRBV27

CDR3aa: CSATVTNEQFF
abundance: -
v_gene: TRBV29-1

CDR3aa: CASSDTSGPPLAGYTF
abundance: -
v_gene: TRBV2

CDR3aa: CASSTGIGEKLFF
abundance: -
v_gene: TRBV6-5

CDR3aa: CASSRTGVKNQPQHF
abundance: -
v_gene: TRBV5-5

CDR3aa: CATDDSSNYGYTF
abundance: -
v_gene: TRBV24-1

CDR3aa: CASSPRTGGGEKLFF
abundance: -
v_gene: TRBV5-1

CDR3aa: CASSDPRTGNYGYTF
abundance: medium-sized
v_gene: TRBV11-2

CDR3aa: CASGWTSGSVDEQFF
abundance: -
v_gene: TRBV19

CDR3aa: CASSTHRDREYEQYF
abundance: -
v_gene: TRBV19

CDR3aa: CASSWDRGMNTEAFF
abundance: -
v_gene: TRBV7-9

CDR3aa: CASSHPQGMNTEAFF
abundance: -
v_gene: TRBV21-1

CDR3aa: CATTAGGSADTQYF
abundance: -
v_gene: TRBV15

CDR3aa: CASSSGQGGNYGYTF
abundance: -
v_gene: TRBV5-1

CDR3aa: CASSLRGGRDTQYF
abundance: -
v_gene: TRBV5-8

CDR3aa: CASSRFSTGALSYGYTF
abundance: -
v_gene: TRBV19

CDR3aa: CASSHGLGGEYGYTF
abundance: -
v_gene: TRBV18

CDR3aa: CASRGQGNAPGANYGYTF
abundance: -
v_gene: TRBV10-2

CDR3aa: CAISWDRMNTEAFF
abundance: once
v_gene: TRBV10-3

CDR3aa: CASSPRVDEQYF
abundance: -
v_gene: TRBV18

CDR3aa: CASSYSLNRAGYTF
abundance: -
v_gene: TRBV6-5

CDR3aa: CASSQDSREEQFF
abundance: -
v_gene: TRBV3-1/TRBV3-2

CDR3aa: CASRESINQPQHF
abundance: -
v_gene: TRBV2

CDR3aa: CATSRGLAGAGDTQYF
abundance: -
v_gene: TRBV24-1

CDR3aa: CASSQAREETQYF
abundance: -
v_gene: TRBV4-1

CDR3aa: CASSFGDSNQPQHF
abundance: once
v_gene: TRBV5-1

CDR3aa: CAISEYGTGGAAEAFF
abundance: -
v_gene: TRBV10-3

CDR3aa: CASSYISGSYEQYF
abundance: -
v_gene: TRBV6-5

CDR3aa: CASRHGTYEQYF
abundance: -
v_gene: TRBV5-1

CDR3aa: CASSIRAGGPGETQYF
abundance: -
v_gene: TRBV3-1/TRBV3-2

CDR3aa: CASSVGLTESWDTEAFF
abundance: -
v_gene: TRBV9

CDR3aa: CASSETGTGIGEQYF
abundance: few
v_gene: TRBV10-1

CDR3aa: CASSLRDSPIGYTF
abundance: -
v_gene: TRBV13

CDR3aa: CAGGLRPNTEAFF
abundance: -
v_gene: TRBV2

CDR3aa: CASGFATGTGQDIQYF
abundance: -
v_gene: TRBV12-5